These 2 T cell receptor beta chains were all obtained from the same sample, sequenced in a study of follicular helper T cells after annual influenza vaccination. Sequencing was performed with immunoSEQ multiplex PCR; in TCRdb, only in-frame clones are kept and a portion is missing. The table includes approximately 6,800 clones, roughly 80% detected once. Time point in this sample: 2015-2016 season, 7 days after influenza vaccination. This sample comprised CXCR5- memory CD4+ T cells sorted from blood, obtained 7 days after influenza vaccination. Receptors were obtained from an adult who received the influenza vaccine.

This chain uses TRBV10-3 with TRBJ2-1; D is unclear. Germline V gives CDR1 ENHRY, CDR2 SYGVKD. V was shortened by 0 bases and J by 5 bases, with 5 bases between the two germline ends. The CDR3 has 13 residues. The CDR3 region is CAISESRDNEQFF. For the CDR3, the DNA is TGTGCCATCAGTGAGTCTCGAGACAATGAGCAGTTCTTC.

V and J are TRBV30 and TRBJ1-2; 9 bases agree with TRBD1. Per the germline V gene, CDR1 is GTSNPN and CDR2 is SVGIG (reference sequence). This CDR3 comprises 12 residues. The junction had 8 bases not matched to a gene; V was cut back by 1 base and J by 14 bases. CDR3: CAWSAGTGTRTF. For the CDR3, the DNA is TGTGCCTGGAGTGCGGGGACAGGGACGAGGACCTTC. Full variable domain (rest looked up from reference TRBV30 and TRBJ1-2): SQTIHQWPATLVQPVGSPLSLECTVEGTSNPNLYWYRQAAGRGLQLLFYSVGIGQISSEVPQNLSASRPQDRQFILSSKKLLLSDSGFYLCAWSAGTGTRTFGSGTRLTVV.